The rows below give T cell receptor beta chains drawn from one sample of a study of T cell repertoires in cytomegalovirus infection. TCRdb ran MiXCR on the reads and lists one entry per CDR3 protein. The sample includes about 150,000 distinct CDR3 sequences, around 20% seen only once; the top ten take approximately 9.9%. What was sequenced was PBMCs. The receptors come from a human donor in good health (CMV status not recorded). Some clones in this sample may be carry-over from other donors' samples. CDR3s include the opening cysteine and the closing phenylalanine or tryptophan.

TRBV7-2 | CASSLAFGSSDTDTQYF
TRBV18 | CASSRGSTSADTQYF
TRBV9 | CASSGGVTDTQYF
TRBV15 | CATSRKTGTRIAEQYF
TRBV28 | CASSPEGMTNEKLFF
TRBV29-1 | CSVASSEAYEQYF
TRBV6-4 | CASSDSRGSGNTIYF
TRBV7-7 | CASSRGPGQGSNEQFF
TRBV11-2 | CASSSQDPSGGAYEQFF
TRBV28 | CASRLSGQHNEKLFF
TRBV7-2 | CASSRRGGNQPQHF
TRBV20-1 | CSVRPRGRLSYNEQFF
TRBV5-1 | CASSRPWDRGRYEQYF
TRBV6-5 | CASSYGQGFEAFF
TRBV27 | CASLPRSSRPLYNEQFF
TRBV25-1 | CATYGGQGLEQYF
TRBV20-1 | CSARNRDHYGYTF
TRBV28 | CASSFPTGGSYEQYF
TRBV28 | CASSGGQRHGYTF
TRBV7-2 | CASSNRDTQYF
TRBV7-2 | CASSLDRGLSYEQYF
TRBV28 | CASSIHSHGTEAFF
TRBV28 | CASSPQSEGARAFF
TRBV7-2 | CASTRTVSGNTIYF
TRBV12-3/TRBV12-4 | CASTDVGQAWSGANVLTF
TRBV19 | CASSDRAGSYNEQFF
TRBV5-1 | CASSTGTTEQYF
TRBV18 | CASSPDRYEQYF
TRBV7-3 | CASSSPTSGGADTQYF
TRBV20-1 | CSAMTEGLGLGLQPQHF
TRBV7-8 | CASSLVAPGLSYEQYF
TRBV28 | CASSPRQGRNEQFF
TRBV12-3/TRBV12-4 | CASSSDGWATDTQYF
TRBV13 | CASSLGLADYEQYF
TRBV7-8 | CASSPSGGAGKNIQYF
TRBV7-6 | CASSFGGLTEAFF
TRBV28 | CASSLTRTEAFF
TRBV29-1 | CSVPDFSGNTIYF
TRBV2 | CASSLQGNGADTQYF
TRBV7-2 | CASSYSGTNTEAFF
TRBV5-8 | CASSLAGAVQETQYF
TRBV12-3/TRBV12-4 | CASSYRVLGGRGYTF
TRBV12-5 | CASGTGTKYGYTF
TRBV7-9 | CASSSGGQTSYEQYF
TRBV12-5 | CASGLGHLETQYF
TRBV6-1 | CASAHGTGVMETQYF